The rows below give T cell receptor beta chains drawn from one sample of a study of pediatric ulcerative colitis. Clones were read by immunoSEQ multiplex PCR, and TCRdb kept only the in-frame ones, dropping some. The data contain 55,000 to 65,000 clones, about three quarters of them singletons. Sequenced material: blood. The receptors derive from a boy aged 5-17 years with moderate ulcerative colitis. Both conserved end residues are part of each CDR3. Each record gives: clone size, V gene, D gene, J gene, CDR3 protein, CDR3 DNA. D genes are given only for firm matches. The size of a clone is reported for some rows only, either as once, few or many, or as a class for expanded clones.

clone size: -
V gene: TRBV5-1
D gene: -
J gene: TRBJ1-4
CDR3 protein: CASSLDPGQNEKLFF
CDR3 DNA: TGCGCCAGCAGCCTGGACCCAGGACAGAATGAAAAACTGTTTTTT

clone size: once
V gene: TRBV9
D gene: TRBD2
J gene: TRBJ2-3
CDR3 protein: CASSVEGGSIHTQYF
CDR3 DNA: TGTGCCAGCAGCGTAGAAGGCGGGAGTATCCATACGCAGTATTTT

clone size: -
V gene: TRBV5-4
D gene: -
J gene: TRBJ1-5
CDR3 protein: CASSLEGPNQPQHF
CDR3 DNA: TGTGCCAGCAGCTTGGAGGGTCCCAATCAGCCCCAGCATTTT

clone size: -
V gene: TRBV6-5
D gene: -
J gene: TRBJ2-3
CDR3 protein: CASSYSRWTDTQYF
CDR3 DNA: TGTGCCAGCAGTTACTCGAGGTGGACAGATACGCAGTATTTT

clone size: -
V gene: TRBV9
D gene: -
J gene: TRBJ1-2
CDR3 protein: CASSIGQTLNYGYTF
CDR3 DNA: TGTGCCAGCAGCATCGGACAGACTCTGAACTATGGCTACACCTTC

clone size: few
V gene: TRBV2
D gene: -
J gene: TRBJ1-1
CDR3 protein: CASSETAWRAFF
CDR3 DNA: TGTGCCAGCAGTGAAACAGCCTGGAGAGCTTTCTTT

clone size: -
V gene: TRBV23-1
D gene: TRBD1
J gene: TRBJ1-1
CDR3 protein: CASSPEDRGMRDTEAFF
CDR3 DNA: TGCGCCAGCAGTCCAGAGGACAGGGGGATGCGAGACACTGAAGCTTTCTTT

clone size: -
V gene: TRBV6-1
D gene: TRBD1
J gene: TRBJ2-1
CDR3 protein: CASLRTGPNEQFF
CDR3 DNA: TGTGCCAGCTTAAGGACAGGACCCAATGAGCAGTTCTTC

clone size: -
V gene: TRBV10-2
D gene: -
J gene: TRBJ1-5
CDR3 protein: CASSVEGLKDQPQHF
CDR3 DNA: TGCGCCAGCAGTGTTGAGGGGCTTAAAGATCAGCCCCAGCATTTT

clone size: -
V gene: TRBV2
D gene: -
J gene: TRBJ1-4
CDR3 protein: CASSGGKINEKLFF
CDR3 DNA: TGTGCCAGCAGTGGTGGAAAGATTAATGAAAAACTGTTTTTT

clone size: -
V gene: TRBV5-4
D gene: -
J gene: TRBJ2-7
CDR3 protein: CASSLGFLSSGEQYF
CDR3 DNA: TGTGCCAGCAGCTTGGGGTTTCTGAGTTCGGGGGAGCAGTACTTC

clone size: -
V gene: TRBV5-1
D gene: -
J gene: TRBJ2-3
CDR3 protein: CASSLDFDSTDTQYF
CDR3 DNA: TGCGCCAGCAGCTTGGATTTTGACAGCACAGATACGCAGTATTTT

clone size: -
V gene: TRBV6-5
D gene: -
J gene: TRBJ1-2
CDR3 protein: CASSYSAGANYGYTF
CDR3 DNA: TGTGCCAGCAGTTACTCGGCGGGAGCTAACTATGGCTACACCTTC

clone size: -
V gene: TRBV13
D gene: TRBD1
J gene: TRBJ2-1
CDR3 protein: CASSLQPGQGRDEQFF
CDR3 DNA: TGTGCCAGCAGCTTACAACCGGGACAGGGTCGGGATGAGCAGTTCTTC

clone size: -
V gene: TRBV4-1
D gene: TRBD2
J gene: TRBJ2-5
CDR3 protein: CASSQVGGKETQYF
CDR3 DNA: TGCGCCAGCAGCCAGGTCGGGGGGAAAGAGACCCAGTACTTC

clone size: -
V gene: TRBV9
D gene: -
J gene: TRBJ1-6
CDR3 protein: CASSDRDRRNSPLHF
CDR3 DNA: TGTGCCAGCAGCGACCGGGACCGCCGAAATTCACCCCTCCACTTT

clone size: few
V gene: TRBV4-2
D gene: -
J gene: TRBJ2-2
CDR3 protein: CASAHLAPNTGELFF
CDR3 DNA: TGTGCCAGCGCCCATTTAGCCCCGAACACCGGGGAGCTGTTTTTT

clone size: -
V gene: TRBV6-1
D gene: -
J gene: TRBJ1-1
CDR3 protein: CASGVLNTEAFF
CDR3 DNA: TGTGCCAGCGGAGTACTGAACACTGAAGCTTTCTTT

clone size: -
V gene: TRBV19
D gene: -
J gene: TRBJ2-3
CDR3 protein: CASRKDGRDTQYF
CDR3 DNA: TGTGCCAGTAGGAAGGACGGGCGAGATACGCAGTATTTT

clone size: -
V gene: TRBV5-1
D gene: -
J gene: TRBJ1-2
CDR3 protein: CASSFDRANYGYTF
CDR3 DNA: TGCGCCAGCAGCTTCGACAGAGCTAACTATGGCTACACCTTC

clone size: few
V gene: TRBV6-6
D gene: -
J gene: TRBJ1-1
CDR3 protein: CASSWAGRDTEAFF
CDR3 DNA: TGTGCCAGCAGTTGGGCGGGTAGGGACACTGAAGCTTTCTTT

clone size: -
V gene: TRBV5-1
D gene: -
J gene: TRBJ1-4
CDR3 protein: CASSLGQHEKLFF
CDR3 DNA: TGCGCCAGCAGCTTGGGACAGCATGAAAAACTGTTTTTT

clone size: -
V gene: TRBV29-1
D gene: -
J gene: TRBJ1-2
CDR3 protein: CSVERGYGYTF
CDR3 DNA: TGCAGCGTTGAACGGGGCTATGGCTACACCTTC

clone size: -
V gene: TRBV15
D gene: -
J gene: TRBJ1-2
CDR3 protein: CATSSQTANYGYTF
CDR3 DNA: TGTGCCACCAGCTCTCAGACAGCTAACTATGGCTACACCTTC

clone size: -
V gene: TRBV18
D gene: TRBD2
J gene: TRBJ2-1
CDR3 protein: CASSPRSGTTYNEQFF
CDR3 DNA: TGTGCCAGCTCACCACGGTCGGGGACTACTTACAATGAGCAGTTCTTC

clone size: once
V gene: TRBV4-1
D gene: -
J gene: TRBJ2-6
CDR3 protein: CASGVSGANVLTF
CDR3 DNA: TGCGCCAGTGGGGTCTCTGGGGCCAACGTCCTGACTTTC

clone size: -
V gene: TRBV5-4
D gene: -
J gene: TRBJ1-2
CDR3 protein: CASSFGGGGYTF
CDR3 DNA: TGTGCCAGCAGCTTCGGGGGTGGAGGCTACACCTTC

clone size: -
V gene: TRBV20-1
D gene: -
J gene: TRBJ2-7
CDR3 protein: CSAGARYEQYF
CDR3 DNA: TGCAGTGCTGGGGCGCGCTACGAGCAGTACTTC

clone size: -
V gene: TRBV7-8
D gene: TRBD2
J gene: TRBJ2-7
CDR3 protein: CASSFLGAGGPVYEQYF
CDR3 DNA: TGTGCCAGCAGCTTTCTCGGTGCGGGAGGCCCGGTCTACGAGCAGTACTTC

clone size: few
V gene: TRBV9
D gene: -
J gene: TRBJ1-1
CDR3 protein: CASSTTVNTEAFF
CDR3 DNA: TGTGCCAGCAGCACGACAGTGAACACTGAAGCTTTCTTT

clone size: -
V gene: TRBV6-5
D gene: -
J gene: TRBJ1-5
CDR3 protein: CASSYSSRALQPQHF
CDR3 DNA: TGTGCCAGCAGTTACTCGTCCAGGGCGCTACAGCCCCAGCATTTT

clone size: -
V gene: TRBV13
D gene: -
J gene: TRBJ2-7
CDR3 protein: CASSQGWQGEQYF
CDR3 DNA: TGTGCCAGCAGCCAGGGGTGGCAGGGGGAGCAGTACTTC

clone size: few
V gene: TRBV19
D gene: -
J gene: TRBJ1-2
CDR3 protein: CASSIGTSYGYTF
CDR3 DNA: TGTGCCAGTAGTATAGGAACCTCATATGGCTACACCTTC

clone size: -
V gene: TRBV27
D gene: TRBD2
J gene: TRBJ2-5
CDR3 protein: CASSFLSRGGQETQYF
CDR3 DNA: TGTGCCAGCAGTTTTCTCTCTCGGGGGGGCCAAGAGACCCAGTACTTC

clone size: once
V gene: TRBV9
D gene: -
J gene: TRBJ1-1
CDR3 protein: CASSVDTVRGLEAFF
CDR3 DNA: TGTGCCAGCAGCGTGGACACGGTTAGGGGCCTCGAAGCTTTCTTT